The 18 T cell receptor beta chains given below trace back to one sample, sequenced in a study of T cells expressing NK-cell markers. TCRdb reprocessed the 5' RACE reads, with one entry per CDR3 protein and no DNA. The listing contains under 500,000 distinct CDR3 sequences. Material: blood T cells: a sorted CD56 or NKG2C T cell subset, CD4+ or CD8+ T cells, or bulk PBMC T cells (not recorded which). The source is a woman aged 18 to 69 in good health.

The rearrangement joins TRBV20-1 to TRBJ2-5. Germline V gene data show CDR1 as DFQATT and CDR2 as SNEGSKA (reference sequence). There are 14 residues in the CDR3. The CDR3 spells CSARGALSQETQYF.

The rearrangement joins TRBV10-2 to TRBJ2-5. The CDR3 contains 11 residues. CDR1 WSHSY and CDR2 SAAADI come from the germline V gene. The CDR3 sequence: CASSESETQYF.

CDR3 in amino acids: CASTTSGGAGDTQYF. The chain carries TRBV12-3 or TRBV12-4 and TRBJ2-3; TCRdb lists TRBD2, though no DNA is available to test this call. This CDR3 has 15 amino acids.

The V and J genes are TRBV12-3 or TRBV12-4 and TRBJ2-3; TCRdb reports TRBD1, a call that lacks DNA to check it against. The CDR3 runs to 15 residues. CDR3 sequence reads: CASSLVGQRTDTQYF.

The CDR3 is CASRYRDRDSDTQYF. This sequence joins TRBV12-3 or TRBV12-4 and TRBJ2-3; TCRdb's D call, TRBD1, is unchecked because there is no DNA. This CDR3 has 15 residues.

This chain links TRBV9 with TRBJ2-7. This CDR3 spans 13 amino acids. Germline CDR1 is SGDLS and CDR2 is YYNGEE. The CDR3 sequence: CASSVAGEGEQYF.

This sequence joins TRBV7-9 and TRBJ1-1; there is no DNA to check the TCRdb D call of TRBD1. Germline CDR1 reads SEHNR; CDR2 reads FQNEAQ (reference sequence). The CDR3 is made up of 11 amino acids. The CDR3 loop is CASSSDRDAFF.

The V and J genes are TRBV10-3 and TRBJ2-1; TCRdb indicates TRBD2, and absent DNA this call remains unverified. Germline loops: CDR1 ENHRY, CDR2 SYGVKD. CDR3 length equals 15 residues. This CDR3 reads CAISGSSGGCNEQFF.

The genes are TRBV3-1 and TRBJ2-1; lacking DNA, the TRBD2 call made by TCRdb goes unchecked. The CDR3 is 17 residues long. CDR1 is LGHDT and CDR2 is YNNKEL in the germline V gene (reference sequence). Here the CDR3 reads CASSPLLLAGLGNEQFF.

The V call is TRBV5-1, the J call TRBJ2-5; TCRdb proposes TRBD1, but this gene call is untestable without DNA. This CDR3 has 15 amino acids. Per germline, CDR1 SGHRS and CDR2 YFSETQ. The CDR3 sequence: CASSATDRGSETQYF.

The chain recombines TRBV6-4 with TRBJ2-3; the TRBD1 assignment by TCRdb is unverifiable without DNA. Germline-derived CDR1 and CDR2 are MRHNA and SNTAGT. There are 15 residues in the CDR3. The CDR3 spells CASSDRGRETDTQYF.

V is TRBV28 and J is TRBJ1-2; TCRdb picks TRBD1, but there is no DNA to check that call. The CDR3 consists of 12 residues. The germline V gene has CDR1 MDHEN and CDR2 SYDVKM. CDR3 protein: CASQTGDYGYTF.

The chain has TRBV12-3 or TRBV12-4 and TRBJ2-7. The CDR3 runs 16 residues. The CDR3 spells CASSQGNGGRSYEQYF.

The chain uses TRBV7-3 and TRBJ2-1; TCRdb lists TRBD1, though no DNA is available to test this call. Germline CDR1 is SGHTA and CDR2 is FQGTGA. The CDR3 has 15 amino acids. CDR3 sequence: CASSLFGTGGNEQFF.

The rearrangement uses TRBV19 and TRBJ1-1; checking the TCRdb D call of TRBD1 is not possible without DNA. The CDR3 has 14 residues. CDR1 and CDR2 (germline): LNHDA, SQIVND (reference sequence). CDR3 in amino acids: CASSIGQGPTEAFF. Together with reference TRBV19 and TRBJ1-1, the CDR3 gives the full variable domain: DGGITQSPKYLFRKEGQNVTLSCEQNLNHDAMYWYRQDPGQGLRLIYYSQIVNDFQKGDIAEGYSVSREKKESFPLTVTSAQKNPTAFYLCASSIGQGPTEAFFGQGTRLTVV.

The chain uses TRBV12-3 or TRBV12-4 and TRBJ2-1; the D gene TCRdb calls, TRBD2, cannot be checked with no DNA. The CDR3 is 16 amino acids. CDR3: CASSLGTSGRRNEQFF.

The genes are TRBV7-2 and TRBJ1-1; there is no DNA to check the TCRdb D call of TRBD1. This CDR3 spans 14 amino acids. CDR1 is SGHTA, CDR2 FQGNSA, per germline. CDR3 protein: CASSMQGATTEAFF.

J is TRBJ1-2 and V is TRBV12-3 or TRBV12-4. CDR3 length: 13 residues. CDR3 protein: CASSLHTNYGYTF.